These 32 T cell receptor beta chains originate from one sample sequenced in a study of graft-versus-host responses after intestinal transplantation. The repertoire was sequenced with immunoSEQ multiplex PCR; TCRdb's copy has only in-frame clones and lacks some. The sample holds tens of thousands of clones, more than 85% seen once. Their target antigens are unknown. This specimen was unstimulated CD4+ T cells sorted from spleen or lymph node cells, taken before transplant. The receptors derive from a human donor who was the organ donor for an intestinal transplant.

The V call is TRBV5-1, the J call TRBJ2-7, with D perhaps matching TRBD1 (6 bases). The CDR3 extends over 14 amino acids. Germline CDR1 SGHRS, CDR2 YFSETQ. V lost 0 bases, J lost 7 bases, and 14 bases lay in between. Here the CDR3 reads CASSLAGRQVEQYF. Here the CDR3 DNA reads TGCGCCAGCAGCTTGGCGGGGAGACAGGTGGAGCAGTACTTC.

The chain joins TRBV29-1 to TRBJ2-7; D perhaps matches TRBD1 (6 bases). The V end was cut by 3 bases, the J end by 2 bases, with 17 bases between. This CDR3 region has 15 residues. Germline V lookup: CDR1 SQVTM, CDR2 ANQGSEA. CDR3 nucleotides: TGCAGCGTTGATCGAAAAGGGGGTCCCCCCTACGAGCAGTACTTC. The encoded protein is CSVDRKGGPPYEQYF.

The J gene is TRBJ1-2, the V gene TRBV5-1; D gene ambiguous. Between the trimmed V and J ends, which lost 0 bases and 5 bases, there was a span of 14 bases. This CDR3 has 15 amino acids. CDR1 SGHRS and CDR2 YFSETQ come from the germline V gene. The CDR3 DNA follows: TGCGCCAGCAGCTTGGTCGAGGGAAAAGCGTATGGCTACACCTTC. Amino acids: CASSLVEGKAYGYTF.

This sequence joins TRBV13 and TRBJ1-1; 8 bases line up with TRBD1. Looked up from germline, CDR1 is PRHDT and CDR2 is FYEKMQ (reference sequence). The V gene end was trimmed by 3 bases and the J gene end by 10 bases; junction bases not matched to a gene: 4. This CDR3 has 12 residues. The CDR3 loop reads CASSLDRARAFF. CDR3 coding DNA: TGTGCCAGCAGCTTGGACAGGGCTAGAGCTTTCTTT.

This sequence joins TRBV19 and TRBJ2-4, with D possibly being TRBD2 (5 bases). With 5 bases removed from V and 0 bases from J, the gap between germline ends came to 29 bases. CDR3 length: 21 amino acids. The V gene's germline CDR1 is LNHDA and CDR2 SQIVND (reference sequence). The CDR3 DNA is TGTGCCAGTAGTCAACGTCTGGAGGCCAGCCCCCTTTTAATAGCCAAAAACATTCAGTACTTC. It encodes CASSQRLEASPLLIAKNIQYF.

V is TRBV11-3 and J is TRBJ2-7; 12 nucleotides agree with TRBD1. The CDR3 has 15 residues. Germline V gene lookup returns CDR1 SGHNT and CDR2 YENEEA. J gave up 4 bases and V 1 base, and 2 bases lay outside the gene matches. CDR3 sequence (DNA): TGTGCCAGCAGCTTAGGGGACAGGGGGCTTTACGAGCAGTACTTC. It is translated as CASSLGDRGLYEQYF. The entire variable domain, with the rest obtained from reference TRBV11-3 and TRBJ2-7, is as follows: EAGVVQSPRYKIIEKKQPVAFWCNPISGHNTLYWYLQNLGQGPELLIRYENEEAVDDSQLPKDRFSAERLKGVDSTLKIQPAELGDSAVYLCASSLGDRGLYEQYFGPGTRLTVT.

The chain couples TRBV18 to TRBJ1-3; D gene uncertain. The germline gives CDR1 KGHSH, CDR2 LQKENI. Trimming took 6 bases from V and 7 from J, leaving 13 bases between them. The CDR3 extends over 13 amino acids. CDR3 protein: CASSQSGYNTIYF. CDR3 DNA: TGTGCCAGCTCCCAATCGGGGTACAACACCATATATTTT.

The rearrangement links TRBV7-8 to TRBJ1-5; D might be TRBD1 (6 bases). Looked up from germline, CDR1 is SGHVS and CDR2 is FQNEAQ. The CDR3 runs to 17 residues. The V gene lost 3 bases and the J gene lost 1 base, with 16 bases spanning the gap. CDR3 protein: CASSFSSFRGSNQPQHF. CDR3 bases: TGTGCCAGCAGCTTTTCCTCTTTCAGGGGAAGCAATCAGCCCCAGCATTTT.

The chain uses TRBV6-5 and TRBJ2-1; 8 bases are shared with TRBD2. The V and J ends lost 6 bases and 6 bases, in that order; junction bases with no gene match: 4. The CDR3 is 13 amino acids. The V gene's germline CDR1 is MNHEY and CDR2 SVGAGI. In DNA form, the CDR3 reads TGTGCCAGCAGGAAGGGACTAGGCAATGAGCAGTTCTTC. Its translation is CASRKGLGNEQFF.

This rearrangement joins TRBV4-2 to TRBJ2-1, with 7 bases lining up with TRBD2. Germline assignment: CDR1 LGHNA and CDR2 YNFKEQ. This CDR3 is built from 16 residues. The junction had 9 bases not matched to a gene; V was cut back by 0 bases and J by 7 bases. Here the CDR3 DNA reads TGTGCCAGCAGCCAAGAGCGGTCTAGCGGCACTAATGAGCAGTTCTTC. The encoded protein is CASSQERSSGTNEQFF.

The V gene is TRBV10-1, the J gene TRBJ2-3; D is ambiguous. The CDR3 consists of 12 residues. Germline CDR1 reads WNHNN; CDR2 reads SYGVQD (reference sequence). V was cut by 8 bases and J by 0 bases, with 6 bases left in between. The CDR3 nucleotides read TGCGCCAGCGCCGGTAGCACAGATACGCAGTATTTT. Residues: CASAGSTDTQYF.

This rearrangement joins TRBV10-3 to TRBJ2-7, with 8 bases that match TRBD1. Trimming took 4 bases from V and 0 from J; bases not matched to a gene: 5. The CDR3 runs to 15 residues. CDR1 is ENHRY, CDR2 SYGVKD, per germline. The CDR3 spells CAISGQQGGSYEQYF. CDR3 DNA sequence: TGTGCCATCAGTGGGCAACAGGGGGGCTCCTACGAGCAGTACTTC.

The chain links TRBV29-1 to TRBJ2-4, with 9 bases matching TRBD1. The CDR3 consists of 13 residues. From germline, CDR1 is SQVTM and CDR2 ANQGSEA. J lost 3 bases, V lost 7 bases, and 4 bases had no gene match. In DNA, the CDR3 is TGCAGCGCCGGGACAGGGTTCAAAAACATTCAGTACTTC. The encoded protein is CSAGTGFKNIQYF.

V is TRBV5-1 and J is TRBJ2-7; TRBD2 is a possible D gene (6 bases). V lost 4 bases to trimming and J lost 2 bases, with 13 bases between them. In germline, CDR1 is SGHRS, CDR2 YFSETQ. This CDR3 comprises 14 residues. The CDR3 DNA follows: TGCGCCAGCAGCCCGGGGGACGCCGCCTACGAGCAGTACTTC. Translation gives CASSPGDAAYEQYF. Based on the CDR3 plus reference TRBV5-1 and TRBJ2-7, the full variable domain is KAGVTQTPRYLIKTRGQQVTLSCSPISGHRSVSWYQQTPGQGLQFLFEYFSETQRNKGNFPGRFSGRQFSNSRSEMNVSTLELGDSALYLCASSPGDAAYEQYFGPGTRLTVT.

The chain's CDR3 is CASSRLVNEQFF. DNA for the CDR3: TGTGCCAGCAGTCGACTAGTCAATGAGCAGTTCTTC. The gene calls are TRBV2 and TRBJ2-1, with a tentative D call TRBD2 (6 bases). This CDR3 contains 12 residues. Trimming stripped 5 bases from V and 6 bases from J, with 8 bases between. The germline gives CDR1 SNHLY, CDR2 FYNNEI.

The rearrangement uses TRBV11-2 and TRBJ2-5, with a tentative D call TRBD2 (6 bases). CDR3 length equals 14 residues. V dropped 8 bases and J dropped 5 bases, with 18 bases sitting between them. Germline loops: CDR1 SGHAT, CDR2 FQNNGV. This chain's CDR3 is CASQVTAEGETQYF. CDR3 DNA: TGTGCCAGCCAAGTCACGGCGGAGGGGGAGACCCAGTACTTC. Full variable domain (rest looked up from reference TRBV11-2 and TRBJ2-5): EAGVAQSPRYKIIEKRQSVAFWCNPISGHATLYWYQQILGQGPKLLIQFQNNGVVDDSQLPKDRFSAERLKGVDSTLKIQPAKLEDSAVYLCASQVTAEGETQYFGPGTRLLVL.

CDR3 sequence reads: CASSFFGQGYEQYF. CDR3 DNA: TGTGCCAGCAGCTTTTTCGGACAGGGGTACGAGCAGTACTTC. This chain joins TRBV5-4 and TRBJ2-7; 9 bases agree with TRBD1. This CDR3 is 14 amino acids long. Germline CDR1 SGHNT, CDR2 YYREEE (reference sequence). V trimming: 2 bases; J trimming: 4 bases; junction bases outside the gene matches: 4.

V gene TRBV5-3 combines with J gene TRBJ2-1; D perhaps matches TRBD2 (7 bases). TRBV5-3 is reported as an ORF; its role is uncertain. The CDR3 runs to 16 residues. V was cut by 3 bases and J by 9 bases, with 22 bases left in between. The CDR3 region has the DNA TGTGCCAGAAGCTCCTGGACGAGGGGGGGCCGCGGTGAGCAGTTCTTC. Translated, it gives CARSSWTRGGRGEQFF.

The chain joins TRBV6-1 to TRBJ1-5, with TRBD1 matching over 8 bases. The junction had 12 bases not matched to a gene; V was cut back by 7 bases and J by 7 bases. The CDR3 is 15 residues long. Germline V gene data show CDR1 as MNHNS and CDR2 as SASEGT. The CDR3 bases are TGTGCCAGCATTAAGTACAGGGGGATGGAACAGCCCCAGCATTTT. Its protein product is CASIKYRGMEQPQHF.

The chain links TRBV28 to TRBJ1-5; D unclear. The ends were cut back, 4 bases at V and 0 bases at J, with 4 bases in the middle. Per the germline V gene, CDR1 is MDHEN and CDR2 is SYDVKM. The CDR3 has 13 residues. DNA of the CDR3: TGTGCCAGCAGTTACGGTAGCAATCAGCCCCAGCATTTT. Its translation: CASSYGSNQPQHF.

The V call is TRBV28, the J call TRBJ2-6; no definite D call. The CDR3 length is 17 residues. In germline, CDR1 is MDHEN, CDR2 SYDVKM. The V end was cut by 5 bases, the J end by 2 bases, with 16 bases between. The CDR3 loop is CASSPLSVETGANVLTF. CDR3 sequence (DNA): TGTGCCAGCAGTCCCCTTAGTGTTGAGACTGGGGCCAACGTCCTGACTTTC.

CDR3 sequence (DNA): TGCGCCAGCAGCCAGCGGACCGGGACGAAGGGGGACGAGCAGTACTTC. It encodes CASSQRTGTKGDEQYF. The chain couples TRBV5-1 to TRBJ2-7, with D maybe TRBD1 (6 bases). The CDR3 spans 16 residues. Trimming took off 4 bases at V and 5 bases at J, with 22 bases between the two ends. Germline lookup yields CDR1 SGHRS and CDR2 YFSETQ.

V is TRBV13 and J is TRBJ2-3; possibly TRBD2 for D (6 bases). Between the trimmed V and J ends, which lost 5 bases and 1 base, there was a span of 10 bases. Germline CDR1 PRHDT, CDR2 FYEKMQ (reference sequence). The CDR3 loop spans 14 amino acids. Here the CDR3 reads CASSMPGGTDTQYF. The DNA of the CDR3 is TGTGCCAGCAGCATGCCGGGAGGCACAGATACGCAGTATTTT.

V is TRBV4-1 and J is TRBJ2-1, with D perhaps matching TRBD2 (6 bases). The CDR3 extends over 18 amino acids. Per germline, CDR1 MGHRA and CDR2 YSYEKL. Trimming removed 0 bases from V and 4 bases from J, with 19 bases in between. This chain's CDR3 is CASSQEGFLGGRYNEQFF. The CDR3 nucleotides are TGCGCCAGCAGCCAAGAAGGATTTCTGGGAGGAAGATACAATGAGCAGTTCTTC.

The rearrangement links TRBV6-5 to TRBJ2-1; D is possibly TRBD1 (6 bases). The ends were cut back, 7 bases at V and 2 bases at J, with 9 bases in the middle. Germline V gene lookup returns CDR1 MNHEY and CDR2 SVGAGI. This CDR3 is built from 13 residues. For the CDR3, the DNA is TGTGCCAGCACAGGGGACGCCTACAATGAGCAGTTCTTC. This sequence encodes CASTGDAYNEQFF.

The V call is TRBV30, the J call TRBJ2-1, with D possibly TRBD2 on 6 matching bases. The CDR3 has 15 residues. V was cut by 5 bases and J by 4 bases, with 18 bases left in between. The germline V gene has CDR1 GTSNPN and CDR2 SVGIG (reference sequence). The CDR3 DNA follows: TGTGCCTGGGGTTCTCCTGGCCGGGGGTACAATGAGCAGTTCTTC. It codes for CAWGSPGRGYNEQFF.

The chain links TRBV25-1 to TRBJ1-1; 9 bases match TRBD1. V lost 6 bases, J lost 11 bases, and 10 bases stayed unmatched. This CDR3 is built from 13 residues. Germline V gene data show CDR1 as MGHDK and CDR2 as SYGVNS. CDR3 DNA sequence: TGTGCCAGCAGCCCCACAGGGGGCGCATCGGCTTTCTTT. As protein: CASSPTGGASAFF.

This clone was found once. V and J are TRBV7-9 and TRBJ2-3; maybe TRBD2 (6 bases). V lost 8 bases and J 2 bases, leaving 14 bases between the germline ends. The germline V gene encodes CDR1 SEHNR and CDR2 FQNEAQ (reference sequence). The CDR3 loop spans 14 amino acids. The CDR3 region is CASGSGVLTDTQYF. DNA for the CDR3: TGTGCCAGCGGCTCGGGGGTACTCACAGATACGCAGTATTTT.

This clone was seen only a few times. The chain combines TRBV2 with TRBJ1-2; D remains ambiguous. In germline, CDR1 is SNHLY, CDR2 FYNNEI. The CDR3 contains 13 residues. V lost 6 bases to trimming and J lost 5 bases, with 13 bases between them. CDR3 nucleotides: TGTGCCAGCAGGCGCGTGGAGACGTATGGCTACACCTTC. Translated, it gives CASRRVETYGYTF.

The rearrangement joins TRBV5-4 to TRBJ2-3; D is perhaps TRBD2 (5 bases). V lost 0 bases and J 6 bases, leaving 14 bases between the germline ends. Germline CDR1 and CDR2: SGHNT and YYREEE (reference sequence). The CDR3 runs 15 residues. CDR3 protein: CASSLAGVGWDTQYF. The CDR3 nucleotides read TGTGCCAGCAGCTTGGCCGGGGTGGGGTGGGATACGCAGTATTTT.

The chain couples TRBV11-2 to TRBJ2-7; 10 bases agree with TRBD2. CDR1 and CDR2 (germline): SGHAT, FQNNGV. The V and J ends lost 3 bases and 7 bases, in that order; junction bases with no gene match: 9. CDR3 length equals 15 residues. This CDR3 is CASSFDPRAGGEQYF. The DNA for the CDR3 is TGTGCCAGCAGCTTCGACCCAAGAGCGGGGGGGGAGCAGTACTTC.

This chain links TRBV11-3 with TRBJ2-1, with 8 positions matching TRBD2. Germline V gives CDR1 SGHNT, CDR2 YENEEA. The CDR3 length is 15 residues. Germline trimming cut 0 bases from V and 10 bases from J; bases unmatched to any gene: 8. DNA of the CDR3: TGTGCCAGCAGCTTAGAAACCGGGACTAGTTACGAGCAGTTCTTC. Amino acids: CASSLETGTSYEQFF.